The TCR beta chain under discussion was sequenced for a study of cytomegalovirus exposure and HLA in healthy donors. Losses at the gene ends were 1 base for V and 3 bases for J; bases not matched to a gene: 3. The CDR3 loop spans 14 amino acids. CDR1 MNHEY and CDR2 SVGAGI come from the germline V gene. Points on this clone: No antigen is known for it.

Points from the study as a whole: After further analysis at a later stage, some 15,000 TCR beta sequences were associated with HLA alleles at 0.05 false discovery rate. In a later analysis, a missense DCLRE1C variant was linked to TCR beta V- and J-gene trimming. It was shown in a later analysis that HLA-associated TCR beta chains were more clonally expanded than other, equally common chains. Previously analyzed data showed that most TCR beta V segments were productive at a frequency of about 87% or about 30%.

PCR primers comprised 60 Vbeta and 13 Jbeta primers. Only in-frame clones appear in the TCRdb table, and some are missing; sequencing was by immunoSEQ multiplex PCR. The table records roughly 190,000 clones, around 79% of them present only once. The source material was PBMCs. The rearrangement uses TRBV6-5 and TRBJ2-7; 7 bases agree with TRBD1. This TCR was sampled from a woman aged 45-65 years in good health and CMV-seronegative. This CDR3 reads CASSYWGQIYEQYF. In nucleotides, the CDR3 is TGTGCCAGCAGTTACTGGGGACAGATCTACGAGCAGTACTTC.